A single sample is the source of the 15 T cell receptor beta chains below, sequenced in a study of CD8 T cells in ankylosing spondylitis. Study conclusions and caveats: The study identified a TCR beta motif of 7 or 8 highly homologous variants that appeared characteristic of ankylosing spondylitis blood.

Their antigen targets remain unknown. TCRdb redid the calling of the 5' RACE reads with MiXCR, one entry per CDR3 protein. The sample holds some 800,000 distinct CDR3 sequences, approximately 10% seen once. The sequencing input was blood, either unsorted or a sorted T cell fraction (not recorded which). These receptors all come from a male donor with ankylosing spondylitis.

This clonotype showed up just a few times. This chain links TRBV11-2 with TRBJ2-7; the D call may be TRBD1 or TRBD2 (5 bases each). The V gene lost 0 bases and the J gene lost 4 bases, with 16 bases spanning the gap. CDR1 is SGHAT and CDR2 is FQNNGV in the germline V gene. This CDR3 comprises 16 residues. CDR3: CASSLDPVRWGYEQYF. The CDR3 nucleotides read TGTGCCAGCAGCTTAGACCCCGTTAGATGGGGGTACGAGCAGTACTTC.

This clonotype came up a few times. J is TRBJ2-7 and V is TRBV5-7, with D possibly TRBD1 on 6 matching bases. TRBV5-7 is filed as an ORF, its function uncertain. CDR3 length equals 15 residues. The V gene lost 0 bases and the J gene lost 6 bases, with 16 bases spanning the gap. This chain's CDR3 is CASSLVRAGVGEQYF. Written as DNA, the CDR3 is TGTGCCAGCAGCTTGGTCCGGGCAGGGGTTGGCGAGCAGTACTTC.

There are many counts of this clonotype. The genes are TRBV10-3 and TRBJ2-1, with 9 bases that match TRBD2. V lost 5 bases to trimming and J lost 9 bases; unmatched junction nucleotides: 8. This CDR3 spans 14 amino acids. Per the germline V gene, CDR1 is ENHRY and CDR2 is SYGVKD. The CDR3 loop reads CAISISGRKSEQFF. The CDR3 DNA sequence: TGTGCCATCAGTATTAGCGGGAGAAAAAGTGAGCAGTTCTTC.

CDR3 residues: CSATDSTYEQYF. DNA of the CDR3: TGCAGTGCTACCGACTCAACCTACGAGCAGTACTTC. The chain couples TRBV20-1 to TRBJ2-7; D is undetermined. Germline CDR1 is DFQATT and CDR2 is SNEGSKA (reference sequence). This CDR3 has 12 residues. V gave up 4 bases and J gave up 2 bases, with 9 bases separating them.

At least ten counts were recorded for this clonotype. The chain links TRBV5-5 to TRBJ1-2; 8 positions match TRBD1. V was pared by 5 bases and J by 4 bases, with 4 bases of the junction left unmatched. CDR3 length: 13 amino acids. In germline, CDR1 is SGHKS, CDR2 YYEKEE (reference sequence). The CDR3 region has the DNA TGTGCCAGCAGTCGGGACAGGAGCTATGGCTACACCTTC. It encodes CASSRDRSYGYTF. Combining the CDR3 with reference TRBV5-5 and TRBJ1-2 gives the whole variable domain DAGVTQSPTHLIKTRGQQVTLRCSPISGHKSVSWYQQVLGQGPQFIFQYYEKEERGRGNFPDRFSARQFPNYSSELNVNALLLGDSALYLCASSRDRSYGYTFGSGTRLTVV.

This clonotype was seen a few times. This chain connects TRBV4-3 to TRBJ1-4; 8 bases map to TRBD1. CDR3 size: 20 residues. Germline CDR1 is LGHNA and CDR2 is YSLEER. V lost 1 base, J lost 4 bases, and 17 bases stayed unmatched. CDR3 sequence: CASSQVLIYPGQDRNEKLFF. CDR3 in DNA: TGCGCCAGCAGCCAAGTCCTAATATATCCGGGACAGGACCGTAATGAAAAACTGTTTTTT.

This clonotype was counted between two and nine times. V usage is TRBV5-4 and J usage is TRBJ1-3; 7 nucleotides match TRBD1. Germline-derived CDR1 and CDR2 are SGHNT and YYREEE (reference sequence). V shed 4 bases and J 2 bases; nucleotides not matched to a gene: 9. This CDR3 contains 16 residues. CDR3 amino acids: CASSVGGGSTGNTIYF. The CDR3 DNA follows: TGTGCCAGCAGCGTCGGAGGGGGCTCCACTGGAAACACCATATATTTT. Variable domain in full (rest from reference TRBV5-4 and TRBJ1-3): ETGVTQSPTHLIKTRGQQVTLRCSSQSGHNTVSWYQQALGQGPQFIFQYYREEENGRGNFPPRFSGLQFPNYSSELNVNALELDDSALYLCASSVGGGSTGNTIYFGEGSWLTVV.

V usage is TRBV27 and J usage is TRBJ1-6; 7 positions match TRBD1. The V segment lost 4 bases and the J segment 9 bases; nucleotides outside the gene matches: 3. The CDR3 length is 13 residues. Germline CDR1 reads MNHEY; CDR2 reads SMNVEV (reference sequence). The CDR3 DNA is TGTGCCAGCAGTTCGACAGGGTCTTCACCCCTCCACTTT. The encoded protein is CASSSTGSSPLHF.

J is TRBJ1-1 and V is TRBV4-1; unclear D gene. From germline, CDR1 is MGHRA and CDR2 YSYEKL. V was cut by 4 bases and J by 0 bases, with 18 bases left in between. The CDR3 contains 17 residues. CDR3 DNA: TGCGCCAGCAGCCTAGTGGGAGGGAACGGGGTGAACACTGAAGCTTTCTTT. This codes for CASSLVGGNGVNTEAFF.

The chain couples TRBV4-1 to TRBJ2-5; 10 bases are shared with TRBD1. With V trimmed by 7 bases and J by 3 bases, 11 bases remained unmatched. Germline CDR1 reads MGHRA; CDR2 reads YSYEKL. The CDR3 is 16 residues long. Here the CDR3 DNA reads TGCGCCAGCATCACCCGCCCGGGACAGGGGAAAGAGACCCAGTACTTC. Its protein product is CASITRPGQGKETQYF.

This clonotype has only a few counts. The chain is built from TRBV25-1 and TRBJ1-2; unclear D gene. Germline CDR1 MGHDK, CDR2 SYGVNS. The ends were cut back, 1 base at V and 8 bases at J, with 23 bases in the middle. The CDR3 has 17 amino acids. The CDR3 sequence is CASSEFYGSLTGSGYTF. The CDR3 DNA follows: TGTGCCAGCAGTGAATTTTACGGGTCATTAACGGGGTCCGGCTACACCTTC.

The table lists this clonotype with a count of one. The chain is built from TRBV18 and TRBJ1-2, with TRBD1 matching 8 bases. CDR3 length equals 15 residues. The junction had 4 bases not matched to a gene; V was cut back by 0 bases and J by 4 bases. Germline V gene lookup returns CDR1 KGHSH and CDR2 LQKENI. The CDR3 sequence: CASSPPGQVPYGYTF. The CDR3 DNA sequence: TGTGCCAGCTCACCACCGGGACAGGTCCCCTATGGCTACACCTTC.

The gene calls are TRBV28 and TRBJ2-1; tentatively, D is TRBD1 or TRBD2 (5 bases each). V dropped 7 bases and J dropped 0 bases, with 13 bases sitting between them. The CDR3 totals 15 residues. Germline V gene sequence: CDR1 MDHEN, CDR2 SYDVKM. In nucleotides, the CDR3 is TGTGCCAGCAACGGAGGACACAGCTCCTACAATGAGCAGTTCTTC. Translated, it gives CASNGGHSSYNEQFF.

This clonotype was found a few times. The CDR3 region is CASSQDPGDQETQYF. In DNA form, the CDR3 reads TGTGCCAGCAGCCAAGACCCCGGAGATCAAGAGACCCAGTACTTC. The rearrangement links TRBV3-1 to TRBJ2-5, with no clear D. Germline V gene lookup returns CDR1 LGHDT and CDR2 YNNKEL (reference sequence). Trimming took off 0 bases at V and 2 bases at J, with 10 bases between the two ends. The length of the CDR3 is 15 residues.

The V call is TRBV27, the J call TRBJ1-5; no definite D call. Germline CDR1 is MNHEY and CDR2 is SMNVEV (reference sequence). Trimming cost V 2 bases and J 5 bases, with 10 bases left between them. This CDR3 contains 14 residues. CDR3 nucleotide sequence: TGTGCCAGCAGTTTACTTAGGTCTGATCAGCCCCAGCATTTT. It codes for CASSLLRSDQPQHF.